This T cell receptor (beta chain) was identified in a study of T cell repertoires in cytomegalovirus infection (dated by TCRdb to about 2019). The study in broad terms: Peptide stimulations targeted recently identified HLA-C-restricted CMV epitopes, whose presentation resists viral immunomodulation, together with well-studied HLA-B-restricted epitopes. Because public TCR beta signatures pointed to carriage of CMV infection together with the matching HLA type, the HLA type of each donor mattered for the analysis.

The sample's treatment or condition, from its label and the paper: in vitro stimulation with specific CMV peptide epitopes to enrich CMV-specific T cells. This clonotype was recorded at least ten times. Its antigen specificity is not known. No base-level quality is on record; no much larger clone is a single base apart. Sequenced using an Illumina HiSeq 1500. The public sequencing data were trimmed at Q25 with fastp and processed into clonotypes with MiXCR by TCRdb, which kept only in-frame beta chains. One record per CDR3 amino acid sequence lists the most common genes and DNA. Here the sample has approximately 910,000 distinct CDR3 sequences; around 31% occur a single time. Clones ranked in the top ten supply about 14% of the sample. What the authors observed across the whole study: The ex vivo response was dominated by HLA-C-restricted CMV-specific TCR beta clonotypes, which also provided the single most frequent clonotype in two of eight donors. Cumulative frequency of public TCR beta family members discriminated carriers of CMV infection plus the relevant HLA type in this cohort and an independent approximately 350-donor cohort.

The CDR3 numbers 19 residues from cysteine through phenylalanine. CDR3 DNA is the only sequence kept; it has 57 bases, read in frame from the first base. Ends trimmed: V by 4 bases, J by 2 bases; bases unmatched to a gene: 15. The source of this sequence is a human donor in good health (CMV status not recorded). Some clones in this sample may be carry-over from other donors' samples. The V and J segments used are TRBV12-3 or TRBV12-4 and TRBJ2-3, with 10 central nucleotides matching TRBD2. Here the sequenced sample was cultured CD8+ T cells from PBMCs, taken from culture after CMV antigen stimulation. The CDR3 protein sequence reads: CASSSSLRSSGGNTDTQYF. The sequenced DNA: TGTGCCAGCAGTTCCTCCCTGCGGAGTAGCGGGGGGAACACAGATACGCAGTATTTT.